A single sample is the source of the 27 T cell receptor beta chains below, sequenced in a study of blood T cell repertoires in COVID-19. Measured with immunoSEQ multiplex PCR; TCRdb has only the in-frame clones, and not every one. The table includes some 99,000 clones, roughly 80% detected once. Sequenced material: peripheral blood. Receptors were obtained from a human donor in a cohort sampled during active or convalescent COVID-19.

The chain joins TRBV18 to TRBJ2-7, with D perhaps matching TRBD2 (7 bases). The CDR3 consists of 14 residues. The germline CDR1 and CDR2 sequences are KGHSH and LQKENI. The germline V and J ends were trimmed by 5 bases and 3 bases, with 14 bases remaining between them. The CDR3 nucleotides read TGTGCCAGCTCAAACACAGGGAGGGACTACGAGCAGTACTTC. Translating it yields CASSNTGRDYEQYF.

The CDR3: CASSRRGGSTYGYTF. CDR3 coding DNA: TGTGCCAGCAGCCGCCGGGGGGGTAGTACCTATGGCTACACCTTC. The V and J genes are TRBV6-5 and TRBJ1-2, with a tentative D call TRBD1 (5 bases). This CDR3 is 15 amino acids long. The germline V gene encodes CDR1 MNHEY and CDR2 SVGAGI. Trimming shortened V by 6 bases and J by 4 bases, and 18 bases separated the two germline ends.

The rearrangement links TRBV24-1 to TRBJ2-3, with 8 bases that match TRBD2. CDR1 and CDR2 (germline): KGHDR, SFDVKD. Losses at the gene ends were 2 bases for V and 6 bases for J; bases not matched to a gene: 6. The CDR3 sequence is 15 residues long. The CDR3 DNA reads TGTGCCACCAGTGATTCCCCGGGAGGGGCGGATACGCAGTATTTT. Its protein is CATSDSPGGADTQYF.

V is TRBV20-1 and J is TRBJ2-1, with 12 bases matching TRBD2. This CDR3 is built from 15 residues. Germline V lookup: CDR1 DFQATT, CDR2 SNEGSKA (reference sequence). The ends lost 3 bases at V and 10 bases at J; junction bases unmatched: 10. The CDR3 here is CSASRPSGRALEQFF. In nucleotides, the CDR3 is TGCAGTGCTAGTCGTCCTAGCGGGAGGGCCTTGGAGCAGTTCTTC.

The chain links TRBV18 to TRBJ2-5; possible D gene TRBD2, 5 bases. V lost 3 bases and J lost 3, with 20 bases in between. There are 17 residues in the CDR3. CDR1 and CDR2 from the germline V gene are KGHSH and LQKENI. The DNA for the CDR3 is TGTGCCAGCTCACCTACTATCAGGAAAGAGGGCAAAGAGACCCAGTACTTC. Its protein product is CASSPTIRKEGKETQYF.

V usage is TRBV10-1 and J usage is TRBJ2-3; D is possibly TRBD2 (7 bases). V was clipped by 2 bases and J by 5 bases, with 17 bases between them. CDR3 length: 16 residues. Germline assignment: CDR1 WNHNN and CDR2 SYGVQD (reference sequence). The CDR3 DNA sequence: TGCGCCAGCAGTGAGGGGGGAGGGGGGGCCAGAGATACGCAGTATTTT. Its protein is CASSEGGGGARDTQYF.

This clone was found a few times. DNA for the CDR3: TGTGCCAGCAGCCGGACAGGGGGCGGTGGGGCCAACGTCCTGACTTTC. This translates into CASSRTGGGGANVLTF. This rearrangement joins TRBV7-8 to TRBJ2-6; 11 nucleotides line up with TRBD1. The germline CDR1 and CDR2 sequences are SGHVS and FQNEAQ. This CDR3 has 16 amino acids. V was pared by 5 bases and J by 3 bases, with 3 bases of the junction left unmatched.

This rearrangement joins TRBV11-2 to TRBJ1-1; TRBD1 agrees at 8 bases. There are 15 residues in the CDR3. Per the germline V gene, CDR1 is SGHAT and CDR2 is FQNNGV. Trimming took 5 bases from V and 4 from J; bases not matched to a gene: 9. The CDR3 region is CASSPLGQGVTEAFF. The CDR3 region has the DNA TGTGCCAGCAGCCCGCTAGGACAGGGAGTCACTGAAGCTTTCTTT.

The genes are TRBV7-6 and TRBJ2-1; D gene ambiguous. Germline CDR1 SGHVS, CDR2 FNYEAQ. This CDR3 contains 13 residues. V dropped 6 bases and J dropped 6 bases, with 12 bases sitting between them. In DNA form, the CDR3 reads TGTGCCAGCAGTTACACGCGGAGCAATGAGCAGTTCTTC. Translation: CASSYTRSNEQFF.

The genes are TRBV28 and TRBJ2-2; D remains ambiguous. The CDR3 is 12 amino acids. Trimming removed 1 base at V and 8 bases at J, with 5 bases between. From germline, CDR1 is MDHEN and CDR2 SYDVKM. CDR3 protein: CASSLLAGELFF. CDR3 sequence (DNA): TGTGCCAGCAGTTTATTGGCAGGGGAGCTGTTTTTT.

J is TRBJ2-2 and V is TRBV18; no reliable D call. Trimming stripped 3 bases from V and 3 bases from J, with 17 bases between. In germline, CDR1 is KGHSH, CDR2 LQKENI. CDR3 length: 17 amino acids. The CDR3 nucleotides are TGTGCCAGCTCACCTGTCAGCCCTCACCGGGACACCGGGGAGCTGTTTTTT. Its protein is CASSPVSPHRDTGELFF.

The V and J genes are TRBV5-1 and TRBJ1-1; no reliable D call. The CDR3 has 19 amino acids. V lost 0 bases, J lost 0 bases, and 21 bases lay in between. Looked up from germline, CDR1 is SGHRS and CDR2 is YFSETQ. CDR3 nucleotide sequence: TGCGCCAGCAGCTTGGCCGTGTCAGGCACCTCGACTATGAACACTGAAGCTTTCTTT. Amino acids: CASSLAVSGTSTMNTEAFF.

CDR3 bases: TGTGCCACCAGCAGAGCCGTAGCGGGGGGATACAATGAGCAGTTCTTC. Amino acids: CATSRAVAGGYNEQFF. The V and J genes are TRBV15 and TRBJ2-1; 10 bases agree with TRBD2. Germline loops: CDR1 LNHNV, CDR2 YYDKDF (reference sequence). The CDR3 has 16 amino acids. J lost 4 bases, V lost 1 base, and 4 bases had no gene match.

This clone was observed a handful of times. V is TRBV27 and J is TRBJ1-6, with 7 bases matching TRBD1. Germline V gene lookup returns CDR1 MNHEY and CDR2 SMNVEV (reference sequence). V shed 5 bases and J 9 bases; nucleotides not matched to a gene: 7. The CDR3 runs to 14 residues. As DNA, the CDR3 is TGTGCCAGCAGTCGACAGGGATTTGCTTCACCCCTCCACTTT. Translating gives CASSRQGFASPLHF.

The rearrangement links TRBV29-1 to TRBJ2-7; TRBD1 agrees at 8 bases. Looked up from germline, CDR1 is SQVTM and CDR2 is ANQGSEA. This CDR3 has 14 residues. V shed 1 base and J 3 bases; nucleotides not matched to a gene: 5. For the CDR3, the DNA is TGCAGCGTTGAAGTTTGGACAGGGCGCTACGAGCAGTACTTC. Its translation is CSVEVWTGRYEQYF.

The rearrangement links TRBV7-2 to TRBJ1-1; D is unresolved. The CDR3 consists of 13 residues. CDR1 and CDR2 from the germline V gene are SGHTA and FQGNSA. The V end lost 0 bases, the J end lost 7 bases, and 9 bases lay between the germline ends. CDR3 coding DNA: TGTGCCAGCAGCTTAGCGAGGCGTTTTGAAGCTTTCTTT. Translating gives CASSLARRFEAFF.

The rearrangement links TRBV9 to TRBJ1-4; D remains ambiguous. This CDR3 is built from 14 residues. CDR1 and CDR2 (germline): SGDLS, YYNGEE. V was trimmed by 2 bases and J by 3 bases, leaving 8 bases between them. The CDR3 sequence: CASSVDGANEKLFF. The CDR3 DNA reads as TGTGCCAGCAGCGTTGACGGAGCTAATGAAAAACTGTTTTTT. Full variable domain (missing parts from reference TRBV9 and TRBJ1-4): DSGVTQTPKHLITATGQRVTLRCSPRSGDLSVYWYQQSLDQGLQFLIQYYNGEERAKGNILERFSAQQFPDLHSELNLSSLELGDSALYFCASSVDGANEKLFFGSGTQLSVL.

The chain links TRBV4-1 to TRBJ2-7; perhaps TRBD1 as D (6 bases). Germline V lookup: CDR1 MGHRA, CDR2 YSYEKL. V was trimmed by 2 bases and J by 2 bases, leaving 13 bases between them. The CDR3 sequence is 15 residues long. As DNA, the CDR3 is TGCGCCAGCAGCCAAACAGGGCCAGGCGCCTACGAGCAGTACTTC. Translation gives CASSQTGPGAYEQYF.

This CDR3 reads CASRTDNSNQPQHF. Written as DNA, the CDR3 is TGTGCCAGCAGGACCGACAACTCCAATCAGCCCCAGCATTTT. The rearrangement uses TRBV6-5 and TRBJ1-5; unclear D gene. The CDR3 is 14 residues long. CDR1 MNHEY and CDR2 SVGAGI come from the germline V gene. Between the trimmed V and J ends, which lost 6 bases and 3 bases, there was a span of 12 bases.

This chain connects TRBV5-1 to TRBJ2-3; D is ambiguous. The CDR3 extends over 15 amino acids. The germline V and J ends were trimmed by 1 base and 0 bases, with 9 bases remaining between them. Germline-derived CDR1 and CDR2 are SGHRS and YFSETQ. The chain's CDR3 is CASSLQAASTDTQYF. CDR3 nucleotides: TGCGCCAGCAGCTTGCAGGCAGCCAGCACAGATACGCAGTATTTT. Combining the CDR3 with reference TRBV5-1 and TRBJ2-3 gives the whole variable domain KAGVTQTPRYLIKTRGQQVTLSCSPISGHRSVSWYQQTPGQGLQFLFEYFSETQRNKGNFPGRFSGRQFSNSRSEMNVSTLELGDSALYLCASSLQAASTDTQYFGPGTRLTVL.

The V gene is TRBV28, the J gene TRBJ2-7; D might be TRBD1 (6 bases). V was pared by 7 bases and J by 2 bases, with 6 bases between. CDR1 is MDHEN and CDR2 is SYDVKM in the germline V gene. The CDR3 loop spans 11 amino acids. The CDR3 nucleotides are TGTGCCAGCAACAGGGCCTACGAGCAGTACTTC. Translation gives CASNRAYEQYF.

V usage is TRBV4-1 and J usage is TRBJ1-6, with 7 bases identical to TRBD1. The CDR3 extends over 16 amino acids. Per germline, CDR1 MGHRA and CDR2 YSYEKL. The V segment lost 1 base and the J segment 7 bases; nucleotides outside the gene matches: 7. CDR3: CASSQGSQGRNSPLHF. CDR3 nucleotides: TGCGCCAGCAGCCAAGGCTCACAGGGGAGGAATTCACCCCTCCACTTT.

V usage is TRBV3-1 (or the pseudogene TRBV3-2) and J usage is TRBJ2-5, with 7 nucleotides matching TRBD1. With V trimmed by 4 bases and J by 3 bases, 5 bases remained unmatched. The length of the CDR3 is 14 residues. Germline CDR1 and CDR2: LGHDT and YNNKEL (reference sequence). The CDR3 region is CASSPQGPKETQYF. The DNA for the CDR3 is TGTGCCAGCAGCCCACAGGGGCCGAAAGAGACCCAGTACTTC.

This rearrangement joins TRBV10-2 to TRBJ2-1; 9 nucleotides match TRBD2. Trimming removed 2 bases from V and 12 bases from J; junction bases left unmatched: 2. The CDR3 spans 12 residues. CDR1 is WSHSY, CDR2 SAAADI, per germline. CDR3 sequence: CASSELAGLQFF. The CDR3 DNA reads TGCGCCAGCAGTGAGCTAGCGGGGTTGCAGTTCTTC.

The chain joins TRBV7-8 to TRBJ1-5; no definite D call. CDR1 is SGHVS and CDR2 is FQNEAQ in the germline V gene. CDR3 size: 15 residues. V was clipped by 3 bases and J by 6 bases, with 15 bases between them. CDR3: CASSLGDLDGQPQHF. CDR3 DNA: TGTGCCAGCAGCTTGGGAGACCTGGACGGTCAGCCCCAGCATTTT. The whole variable domain, remainder taken from reference TRBV7-8 and TRBJ1-5, is GAGVSQSPRYKVAKRGQDVALRCDPISGHVSLFWYQQALGQGPEFLTYFQNEAQLDKSGLPSDRFFAERPEGSVSTLKIQRTQQEDSAVYLCASSLGDLDGQPQHFGDGTRLSIL.

Turning to this clone: A read error may produce the germline difference seen at one junction end. The chain carries TRBV7-7 and TRBJ2-1; 7 positions agree with TRBD2. The germline CDR1 and CDR2 sequences are SSHAT and FNYEAQ (reference sequence). The CDR3 is 16 amino acids. This CDR3 is CASSLTPSGRVGEQFF. Here the CDR3 DNA reads TGTGCTAGCAGCTTAACCCCTAGCGGTAGGGTCGGCGAGCAGTTCTTC.

DNA of the CDR3: TGCAGCGTTGAAGAAAGGGGGCAAGGCTCTGGGGCCAACGTCCTGACTTTC. It specifies CSVEERGQGSGANVLTF. The rearrangement links TRBV29-1 to TRBJ2-6, with 7 bases aligning to TRBD1. This CDR3 spans 17 amino acids. Looked up from germline, CDR1 is SQVTM and CDR2 is ANQGSEA. Trimming cost V 0 bases and J 0 bases; bases outside gene matches: 5.